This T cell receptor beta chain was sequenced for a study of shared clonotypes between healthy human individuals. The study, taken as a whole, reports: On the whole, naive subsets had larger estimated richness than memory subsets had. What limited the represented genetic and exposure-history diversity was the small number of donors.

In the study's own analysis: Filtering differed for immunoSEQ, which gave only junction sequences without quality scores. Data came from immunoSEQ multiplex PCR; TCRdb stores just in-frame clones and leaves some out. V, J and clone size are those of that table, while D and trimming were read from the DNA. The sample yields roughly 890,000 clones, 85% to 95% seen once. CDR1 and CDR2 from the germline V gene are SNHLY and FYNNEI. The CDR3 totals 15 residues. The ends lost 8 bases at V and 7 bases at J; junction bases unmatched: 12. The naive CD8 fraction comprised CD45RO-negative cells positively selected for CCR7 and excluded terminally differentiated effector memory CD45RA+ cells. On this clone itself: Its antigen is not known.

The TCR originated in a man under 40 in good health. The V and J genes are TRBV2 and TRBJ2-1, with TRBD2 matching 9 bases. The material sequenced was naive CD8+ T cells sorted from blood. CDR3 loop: CASLPFSGSGNEQFF. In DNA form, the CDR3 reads TGTGCCAGCTTACCCTTTAGCGGGAGTGGTAATGAGCAGTTCTTC.